The 27 T cell receptor beta chains presented below share a single source sample, sequenced in a study of monozygotic twins with inflammatory bowel disease. TCRdb reworked the 5' RACE reads into one entry per CDR3 protein, no DNA. Its listing shows around 230,000 distinct CDR3 sequences. Sequenced: blood. The receptors were sampled from a human donor with ulcerative colitis or Crohn's disease, or a healthy co-twin of an affected twin (not recorded which).

CDR3 loop: CASSNRRFSTDTQYF. The chain couples TRBV7-2 to TRBJ2-3. Germline values: CDR1 SGHTA, CDR2 FQGNSA. CDR3 length equals 15 residues.

The chain joins TRBV5-1 to TRBJ2-2; the D call from TCRdb, TRBD1, cannot be confirmed without DNA. Germline V lookup: CDR1 SGHRS, CDR2 YFSETQ. This CDR3 is 16 amino acids long. CDR3 protein: CASSFVAGANTGELFF.

This chain joins TRBV20-1 and TRBJ1-5; lacking DNA, the TRBD1 call made by TCRdb goes unchecked. The CDR3 contains 15 residues. In germline, CDR1 is DFQATT, CDR2 SNEGSKA (reference sequence). CDR3 sequence: CSASKRGRGNQPQHF.

This rearrangement joins TRBV6-1 to TRBJ2-3; the TCRdb call, TRBD2, lacks DNA for checking. Germline loops: CDR1 MNHNS, CDR2 SASEGT. There are 15 residues in the CDR3. CDR3: CATRLLAGGTDTQYF.

The rearrangement joins TRBV5-1 to TRBJ1-1. This CDR3 has 14 residues. Per the germline V gene, CDR1 is SGHRS and CDR2 is YFSETQ. The CDR3 region is CASSFSGTNTEAFF.

The chain has TRBV5-5 and TRBJ2-7. The germline CDR1 and CDR2 sequences are SGHKS and YYEKEE (reference sequence). This CDR3 is 17 amino acids long. The CDR3 here is CASSPSATIQGAYEQYF.

The rearrangement uses TRBV20-1 and TRBJ2-4; the TRBD2 assignment by TCRdb is unverifiable without DNA. In germline, CDR1 is DFQATT, CDR2 SNEGSKA (reference sequence). CDR3 length: 15 amino acids. CDR3 sequence reads: CSARSGSQAVNIQYF.

The chain employs TRBV6-6 and TRBJ2-7. CDR1 and CDR2 (germline): MNHNY, SVGAGI (reference sequence). The CDR3 runs to 14 residues. The CDR3 spells CASSYSSGIGEQYF.

The chain couples TRBV3-1 to TRBJ2-6; TCRdb reports TRBD1, a call that lacks DNA to check it against. CDR1 and CDR2 from the germline V gene are LGHDT and YNNKEL (reference sequence). CDR3 length: 18 amino acids. The CDR3 loop reads CASSDRQVLFSGANVLTF.

The CDR3 loop is CASSFSLDREGFRNEQFF. The V call is TRBV11-2, the J call TRBJ2-1; there is no DNA to check the TCRdb D call of TRBD1. Germline CDR1 reads SGHAT; CDR2 reads FQNNGV. The CDR3 length is 18 residues. The full variable domain, its missing parts supplied by reference TRBV11-2 and TRBJ2-1, is EAGVAQSPRYKIIEKRQSVAFWCNPISGHATLYWYQQILGQGPKLLIQFQNNGVVDDSQLPKDRFSAERLKGVDSTLKIQPAKLEDSAVYLCASSFSLDREGFRNEQFFGPGTRLTVL.

The rearrangement joins TRBV7-2 to TRBJ2-5; TCRdb gives TRBD1 as the D gene, but with no DNA this cannot be confirmed. There are 14 residues in the CDR3. Germline lookup yields CDR1 SGHTA and CDR2 FQGNSA. This chain's CDR3 is CASSPWDSQETQYF.

The chain combines TRBV5-1 with TRBJ2-1; the D gene TCRdb calls, TRBD2, cannot be checked with no DNA. Germline CDR1 reads SGHRS; CDR2 reads YFSETQ. This CDR3 is built from 15 residues. This CDR3 is CASRTGTSEHNEQFF.

The rearrangement joins TRBV7-9 to TRBJ2-1; lacking DNA, the TRBD2 call made by TCRdb goes unchecked. This CDR3 has 16 amino acids. In germline, CDR1 is SEHNR, CDR2 FQNEAQ (reference sequence). CDR3: CASSLRSGGEYNEQFF. The full variable domain, in which reference TRBV7-9 and TRBJ2-1 provide the parts outside the CDR3, is DTGVSQNPRHKITKRGQNVTFRCDPISEHNRLYWYRQTLGQGPEFLTYFQNEAQLEKSRLLSDRFSAERPKGSFSTLEIQRTEQGDSAMYLCASSLRSGGEYNEQFFGPGTRLTVL.

This chain links TRBV27 with TRBJ2-7. The CDR3 runs to 13 residues. Germline assignment: CDR1 MNHEY and CDR2 SMNVEV (reference sequence). CDR3 loop: CASAKWQSDEQYF.

The chain has TRBV18 and TRBJ1-2; TCRdb's D call of TRBD1 is untestable without DNA. Germline V gives CDR1 KGHSH, CDR2 LQKENI. The CDR3 runs 15 residues. The CDR3 is CASSPPAGMRYGYTF.

V gene TRBV6-1 combines with J gene TRBJ2-7; TCRdb calls TRBD1, which cannot be checked without DNA. This CDR3 has 15 residues. Germline V gene lookup returns CDR1 MNHNS and CDR2 SASEGT. This CDR3 is CASSASGQNVYEQYF.

This sequence joins TRBV7-2 and TRBJ2-1. Germline V gene data show CDR1 as SGHTA and CDR2 as FQGNSA. The CDR3 runs 14 residues. The CDR3 sequence: CASSPEVRGSAQFF.

This sequence joins TRBV15 and TRBJ2-6; absent DNA, TCRdb's TRBD1 call cannot be checked. Germline CDR1 is LNHNV and CDR2 is YYDKDF (reference sequence). The CDR3 covers 15 residues. CDR3 residues: CATSIQGAGANVLTF. Full variable domain (missing parts from reference TRBV15 and TRBJ2-6): DAMVIQNPRYQVTQFGKPVTLSCSQTLNHNVMYWYQQKSSQAPKLLFHYYDKDFNNEADTPDNFQSRRPNTSFCFLDIRSPGLGDTAMYLCATSIQGAGANVLTFGAGSRLTVL.

The V call is TRBV6-5, the J call TRBJ1-5; checking the TCRdb D call of TRBD1 is not possible without DNA. Germline CDR1 reads MNHEY; CDR2 reads SVGAGI. The CDR3 runs to 15 residues. CDR3 region: CASSYTGGGQQPQHF.

The chain couples TRBV18 to TRBJ2-5. The germline V gene encodes CDR1 KGHSH and CDR2 LQKENI. The CDR3 runs 13 residues. The CDR3 here is CASSRSAEETQYF. Based on the CDR3 plus reference TRBV18 and TRBJ2-5, the full variable domain is NAGVMQNPRHLVRRRGQEARLRCSPMKGHSHVYWYRQLPEEGLKFMVYLQKENIIDESGMPKERFSAEFPKEGPSILRIQQVVRGDSAAYFCASSRSAEETQYFGPGTRLLVL.

The chain combines TRBV24-1 with TRBJ2-2; TCRdb calls TRBD2, which cannot be checked without DNA. CDR1 KGHDR and CDR2 SFDVKD come from the germline V gene. CDR3 size: 13 residues. CDR3 residues: CATRGGGGGELFF.

The rearrangement uses TRBV6-5 and TRBJ1-5. This CDR3 has 14 residues. The germline V gene encodes CDR1 MNHEY and CDR2 SVGAGI. CDR3 sequence reads: CASSYSSNSQPQHF.

The V and J genes are TRBV21-1 and TRBJ2-4; TCRdb proposes TRBD1, but this gene call is untestable without DNA. TRBV21-1 is given as a pseudogene. The CDR3 covers 16 residues. The CDR3 reads CASSKPPGRTKNIQYF.

The J gene is TRBJ1-1, the V gene TRBV18; the D call of TRBD1 rests on TCRdb alone, since no DNA is present to check it. The CDR3 spans 13 residues. Germline loops: CDR1 KGHSH, CDR2 LQKENI. The CDR3 is CASSPGGNTEAFF.

V usage is TRBV10-3 and J usage is TRBJ2-1; TCRdb indicates TRBD2, and absent DNA this call remains unverified. Germline V gene data show CDR1 as ENHRY and CDR2 as SYGVKD. CDR3 length equals 17 residues. CDR3 sequence reads: CAISPGLAGGGHNEQFF.

The V and J genes are TRBV7-8 and TRBJ1-1; TCRdb's assignment of TRBD1 cannot be checked, as there is no DNA. The CDR3 runs to 13 residues. Germline CDR1 is SGHVS and CDR2 is FQNEAQ. The CDR3 spells CASSLGGATEAFF.

The CDR3 sequence is CASTPGLAKNIQYF. This chain uses TRBV12-3 or TRBV12-4 with TRBJ2-4; TCRdb calls TRBD1, which cannot be checked without DNA. This CDR3 contains 14 residues.